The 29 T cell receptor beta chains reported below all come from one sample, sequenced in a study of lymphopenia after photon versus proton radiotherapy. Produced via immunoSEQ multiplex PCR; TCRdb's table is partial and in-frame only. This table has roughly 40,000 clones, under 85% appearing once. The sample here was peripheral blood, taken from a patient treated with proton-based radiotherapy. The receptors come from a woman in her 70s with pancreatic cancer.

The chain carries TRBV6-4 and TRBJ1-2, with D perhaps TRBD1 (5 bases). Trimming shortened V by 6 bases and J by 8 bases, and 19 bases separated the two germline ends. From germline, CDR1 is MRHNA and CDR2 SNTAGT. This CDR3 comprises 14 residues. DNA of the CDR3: TGTGCCAGCAGAGAGGCTCAGGGTTTGGGAGGCTACACCTTC. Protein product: CASREAQGLGGYTF.

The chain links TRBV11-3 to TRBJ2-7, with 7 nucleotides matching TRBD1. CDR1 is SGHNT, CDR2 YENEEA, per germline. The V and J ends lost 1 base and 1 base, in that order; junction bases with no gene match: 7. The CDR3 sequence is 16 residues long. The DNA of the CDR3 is TGTGCCAGCAGCTTAGGAGGTGGGACAGCATCCTACGAGCAGTACTTC. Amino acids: CASSLGGGTASYEQYF. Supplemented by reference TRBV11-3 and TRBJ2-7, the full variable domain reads EAGVVQSPRYKIIEKKQPVAFWCNPISGHNTLYWYLQNLGQGPELLIRYENEEAVDDSQLPKDRFSAERLKGVDSTLKIQPAELGDSAVYLCASSLGGGTASYEQYFGPGTRLTVT.

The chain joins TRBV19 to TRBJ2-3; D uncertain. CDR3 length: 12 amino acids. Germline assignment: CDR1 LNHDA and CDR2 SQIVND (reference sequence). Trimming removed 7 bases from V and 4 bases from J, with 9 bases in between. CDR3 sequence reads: CASNDRSDTQYF. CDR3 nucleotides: TGTGCCAGTAACGACCGGTCAGATACGCAGTATTTT.

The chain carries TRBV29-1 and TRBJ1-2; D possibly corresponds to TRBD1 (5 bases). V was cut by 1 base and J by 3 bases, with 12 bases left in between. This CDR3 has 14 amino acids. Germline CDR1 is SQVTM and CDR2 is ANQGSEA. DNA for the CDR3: TGCAGCGTTGAAGCGGAGGGGTCCCACTATGGCTACACCTTC. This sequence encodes CSVEAEGSHYGYTF.

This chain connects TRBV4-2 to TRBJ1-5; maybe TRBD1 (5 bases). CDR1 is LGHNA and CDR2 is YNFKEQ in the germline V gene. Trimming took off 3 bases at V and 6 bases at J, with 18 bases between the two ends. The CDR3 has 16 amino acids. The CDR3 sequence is CASSQGTGGAGQPQHF. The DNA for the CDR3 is TGTGCCAGCAGCCAGGGTACAGGAGGCGCAGGTCAGCCCCAGCATTTT.

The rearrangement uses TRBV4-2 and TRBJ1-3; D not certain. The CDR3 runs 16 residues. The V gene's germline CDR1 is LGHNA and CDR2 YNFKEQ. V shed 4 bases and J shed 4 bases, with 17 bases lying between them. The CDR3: CASSLGPPGTGNTIYF. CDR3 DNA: TGTGCCAGCAGCCTCGGGCCGCCCGGTACGGGAAACACCATATATTTT.

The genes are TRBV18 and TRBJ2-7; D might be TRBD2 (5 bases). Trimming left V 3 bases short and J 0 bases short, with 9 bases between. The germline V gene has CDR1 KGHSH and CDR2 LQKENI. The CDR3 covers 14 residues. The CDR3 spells CASSPIGDSYEQYF. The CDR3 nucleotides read TGTGCCAGCTCACCTATCGGGGACTCCTACGAGCAGTACTTC.

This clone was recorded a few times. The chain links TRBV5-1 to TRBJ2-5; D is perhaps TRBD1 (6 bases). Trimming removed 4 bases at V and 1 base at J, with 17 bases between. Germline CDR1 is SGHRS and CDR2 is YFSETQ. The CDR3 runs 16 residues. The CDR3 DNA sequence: TGCGCCAGCAGCGATGCCCTCGGGACAACCCAAGAGACCCAGTACTTC. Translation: CASSDALGTTQETQYF.

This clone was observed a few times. The CDR3 coding sequence is TGTGCCAGCAGTGAAACAGGTCAGGGGGTAGCTTTCTTT. As protein: CASSETGQGVAFF. The rearrangement uses TRBV6-1 and TRBJ1-1; 7 bases are shared with TRBD1. CDR1 is MNHNS, CDR2 SASEGT, per germline. The CDR3 is made up of 13 amino acids. Losses at the gene ends were 2 bases for V and 10 bases for J; bases not matched to a gene: 7.

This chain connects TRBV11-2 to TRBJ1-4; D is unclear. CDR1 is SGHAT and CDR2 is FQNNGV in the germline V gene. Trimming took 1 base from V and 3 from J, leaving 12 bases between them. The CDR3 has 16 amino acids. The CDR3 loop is CASSLGLRTPNEKLFF. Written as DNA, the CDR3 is TGTGCCAGCAGCTTAGGGCTAAGAACCCCTAATGAAAAACTGTTTTTT.

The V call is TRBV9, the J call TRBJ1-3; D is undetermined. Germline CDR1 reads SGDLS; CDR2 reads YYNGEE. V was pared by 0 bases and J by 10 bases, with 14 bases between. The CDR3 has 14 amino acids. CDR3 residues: CASSVVWGLGTIYF. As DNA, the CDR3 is TGTGCCAGCAGCGTAGTATGGGGTCTGGGGACCATATATTTT.

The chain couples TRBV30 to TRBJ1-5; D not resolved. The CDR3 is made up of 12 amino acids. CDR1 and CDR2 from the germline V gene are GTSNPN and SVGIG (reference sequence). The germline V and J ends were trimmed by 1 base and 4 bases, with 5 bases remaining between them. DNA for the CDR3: TGTGCCTGGAGTGGGGGAAATCAGCCCCAGCATTTT. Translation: CAWSGGNQPQHF.

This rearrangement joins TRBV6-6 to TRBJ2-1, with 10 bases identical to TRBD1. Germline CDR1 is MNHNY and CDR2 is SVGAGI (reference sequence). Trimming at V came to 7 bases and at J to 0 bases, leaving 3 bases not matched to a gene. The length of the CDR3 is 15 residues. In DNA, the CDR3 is TGTGCCAGCAACGACAGGGGGCCCTCCTACAATGAGCAGTTCTTC. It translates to CASNDRGPSYNEQFF.

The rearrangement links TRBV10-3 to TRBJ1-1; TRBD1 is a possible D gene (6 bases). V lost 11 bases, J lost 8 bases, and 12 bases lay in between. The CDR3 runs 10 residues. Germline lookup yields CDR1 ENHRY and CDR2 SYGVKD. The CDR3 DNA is TGTGCCTCAGGGGACGGCGAAGCTTTCTTT. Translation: CASGDGEAFF.

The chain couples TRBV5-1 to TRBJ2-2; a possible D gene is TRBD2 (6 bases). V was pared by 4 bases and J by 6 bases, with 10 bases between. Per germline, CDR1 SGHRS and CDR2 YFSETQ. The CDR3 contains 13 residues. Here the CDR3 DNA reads TGCGCCAGCAGCCTACGGGGGTCCGGGGAGCTGTTTTTT. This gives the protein CASSLRGSGELFF.

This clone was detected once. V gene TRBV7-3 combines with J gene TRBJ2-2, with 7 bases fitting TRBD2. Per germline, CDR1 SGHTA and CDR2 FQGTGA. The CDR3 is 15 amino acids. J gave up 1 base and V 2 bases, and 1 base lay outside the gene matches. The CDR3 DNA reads TGTGCCAGCAGCTTATCTAGCGGGAACACCGGGGAGCTGTTTTTT. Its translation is CASSLSSGNTGELFF.

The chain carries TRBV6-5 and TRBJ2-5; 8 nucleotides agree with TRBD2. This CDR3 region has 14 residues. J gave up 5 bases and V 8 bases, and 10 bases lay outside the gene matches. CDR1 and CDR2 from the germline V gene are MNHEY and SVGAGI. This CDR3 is CASGSGRIRETQYF. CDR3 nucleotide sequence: TGTGCCAGCGGAAGCGGGAGAATCAGGGAGACCCAGTACTTC.

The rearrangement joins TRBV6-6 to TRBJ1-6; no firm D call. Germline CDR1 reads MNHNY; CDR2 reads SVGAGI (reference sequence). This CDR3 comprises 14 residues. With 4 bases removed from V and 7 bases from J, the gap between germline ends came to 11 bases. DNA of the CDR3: TGTGCCAGCAGTTTGAGACATGGGAATTCACCCCTCCACTTT. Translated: CASSLRHGNSPLHF.

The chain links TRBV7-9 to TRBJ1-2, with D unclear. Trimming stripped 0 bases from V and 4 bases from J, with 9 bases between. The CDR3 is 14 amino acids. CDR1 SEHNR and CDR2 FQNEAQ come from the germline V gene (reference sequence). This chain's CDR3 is CASSLAGLSYGYTF. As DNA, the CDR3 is TGTGCCAGCAGCTTAGCAGGGCTGAGCTATGGCTACACCTTC.

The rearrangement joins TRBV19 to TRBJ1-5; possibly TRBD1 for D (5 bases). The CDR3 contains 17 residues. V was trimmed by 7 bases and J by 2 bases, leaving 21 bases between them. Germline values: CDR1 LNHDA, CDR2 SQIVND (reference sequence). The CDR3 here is CASTPLWGRMGNQPQHF. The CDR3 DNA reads TGTGCCAGTACTCCTTTATGGGGGAGAATGGGCAATCAGCCCCAGCATTTT.

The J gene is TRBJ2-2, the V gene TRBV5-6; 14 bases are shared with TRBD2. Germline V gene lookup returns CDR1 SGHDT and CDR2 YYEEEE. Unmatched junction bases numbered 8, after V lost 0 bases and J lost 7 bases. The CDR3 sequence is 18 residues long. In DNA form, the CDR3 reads TGTGCCAGCAGCTTGGCCGGGACTAGCGGGAGTTTAGTCGGGGAGCTGTTTTTT. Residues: CASSLAGTSGSLVGELFF.

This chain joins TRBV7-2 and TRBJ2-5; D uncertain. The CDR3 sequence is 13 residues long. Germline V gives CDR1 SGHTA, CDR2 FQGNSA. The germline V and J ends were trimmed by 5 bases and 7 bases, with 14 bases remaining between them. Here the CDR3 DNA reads TGTGCCAGCAGCCCCGATCAAAGGCCGACCCAGTACTTC. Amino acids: CASSPDQRPTQYF.

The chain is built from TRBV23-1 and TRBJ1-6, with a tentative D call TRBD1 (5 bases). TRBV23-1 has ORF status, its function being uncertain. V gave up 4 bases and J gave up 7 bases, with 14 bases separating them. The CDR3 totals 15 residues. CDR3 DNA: TGCGCCAGCAGTCGGGCGGGACGGAACAATTCACCCCTCCACTTT. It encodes CASSRAGRNNSPLHF.

CDR3 in DNA: TGTGCCAGCAGTGGGGCCGACAGCCTCACAGATACGCAGTATTTT. Translation: CASSGADSLTDTQYF. The chain links TRBV2 to TRBJ2-3; D possibly corresponds to TRBD1 (5 bases). Germline CDR1 and CDR2: SNHLY and FYNNEI. The CDR3 length is 15 residues. V was cut by 4 bases and J by 2 bases, with 13 bases left in between.

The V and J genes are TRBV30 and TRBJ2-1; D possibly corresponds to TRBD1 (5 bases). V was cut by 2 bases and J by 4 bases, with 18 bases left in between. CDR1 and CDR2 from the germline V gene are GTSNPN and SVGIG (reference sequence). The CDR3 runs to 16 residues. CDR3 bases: TGTGCCTGGAGTACCGCCGGACACCTCTTATACAATGAGCAGTTCTTC. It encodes CAWSTAGHLLYNEQFF.

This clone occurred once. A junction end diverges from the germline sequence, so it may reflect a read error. The CDR3 sequence is CASRFVADEQFF. The CDR3 region has the DNA TGCGCCAGCCGCTTCGTGGCAGATGAGCAGTTCTTC. V is TRBV5-1 and J is TRBJ2-1; no clear D gene. This CDR3 comprises 12 residues. CDR1 is SGHRS and CDR2 is YFSETQ in the germline V gene.

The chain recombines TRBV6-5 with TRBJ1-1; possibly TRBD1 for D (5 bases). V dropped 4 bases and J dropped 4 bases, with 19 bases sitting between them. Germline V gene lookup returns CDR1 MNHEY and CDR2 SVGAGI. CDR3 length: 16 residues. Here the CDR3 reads CASSSAGTLMRTEAFF. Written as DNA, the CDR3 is TGTGCCAGCAGTTCTGCCGGGACCCTGATGCGCACTGAAGCTTTCTTT.

The CDR3: CASGGIGHEQFF. The CDR3, as DNA: TGTGCCAGCGGGGGGATTGGCCATGAGCAGTTCTTC. The rearrangement joins TRBV28 to TRBJ2-1; possible D gene TRBD2, 6 bases. Germline loops: CDR1 MDHEN, CDR2 SYDVKM. The ends were cut back, 8 bases at V and 8 bases at J, with 13 bases in the middle. This CDR3 contains 12 residues.

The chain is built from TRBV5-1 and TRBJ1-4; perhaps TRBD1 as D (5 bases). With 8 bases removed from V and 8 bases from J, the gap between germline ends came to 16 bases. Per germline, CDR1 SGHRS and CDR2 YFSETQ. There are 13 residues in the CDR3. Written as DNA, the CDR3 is TGCGCCAGTTCGACAGAGGGCCTCGAAAAACTGTTTTTT. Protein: CASSTEGLEKLFF.